What follows are 31 T cell receptor beta chains derived from one specimen sequenced in a study of monozygotic twins with inflammatory bowel disease (dated by TCRdb to between 2017 and 2020). Library creation used 5' RACE. Sequencing was carried out with an Illumina HiSeq 2500. TCRdb reprocessed the reads, and each CDR3 protein sequence is entered once, without DNA. The sample's clone listing holds more than 300,000 distinct CDR3 sequences. The leading ten clones occupy 2.6% of the sample. The sample was blood. The receptors were sampled from a human donor with ulcerative colitis or Crohn's disease, or a healthy co-twin of an affected twin (not recorded which).

The V gene is TRBV27, the J gene TRBJ1-3; as DNA is missing, the TRBD1 call by TCRdb cannot be tested. CDR3 size: 13 residues. CDR1 and CDR2 from the germline V gene are MNHEY and SMNVEV (reference sequence). CDR3 protein: CATSPGPGNTIYF.

The chain is built from TRBV7-7 and TRBJ2-1; TCRdb gives TRBD2 as the D gene, but with no DNA this cannot be confirmed. The CDR3 length is 17 residues. Germline lookup yields CDR1 SSHAT and CDR2 FNYEAQ (reference sequence). CDR3 sequence: CASSLAPPGFSYNEQFF. Variable domain in full (rest from reference TRBV7-7 and TRBJ2-1): GAGVSQSPRYKVTKRGQDVTLRCDPISSHATLYWYQQALGQGPEFLTYFNYEAQPDKSGLPSDRFSAERPEGSISTLTIQRTEQRDSAMYRCASSLAPPGFSYNEQFFGPGTRLTVL.

The V gene is TRBV19, the J gene TRBJ1-6. The CDR3 has 14 amino acids. Germline assignment: CDR1 LNHDA and CDR2 SQIVND (reference sequence). The CDR3: CASSIEGRRSPLHF.

The chain employs TRBV7-6 and TRBJ2-5; the D call from TCRdb, TRBD1, cannot be confirmed without DNA. CDR1 is SGHVS, CDR2 FNYEAQ, per germline. The CDR3 sequence is 16 residues long. The CDR3 reads CASSVFRDRDTETQYF.

CDR3 sequence: CASSLYSSATNEKLFF. This chain connects TRBV7-9 to TRBJ1-4. Germline CDR1 reads SEHNR; CDR2 reads FQNEAQ (reference sequence). The length of the CDR3 is 16 residues. The whole variable domain, filled in from reference TRBV7-9 and TRBJ1-4, reads DTGVSQNPRHKITKRGQNVTFRCDPISEHNRLYWYRQTLGQGPEFLTYFQNEAQLEKSRLLSDRFSAERPKGSFSTLEIQRTEQGDSAMYLCASSLYSSATNEKLFFGSGTQLSVL.

The chain combines TRBV20-1 with TRBJ2-7; TCRdb outputs TRBD2, but without DNA this stays unchecked. From germline, CDR1 is DFQATT and CDR2 SNEGSKA (reference sequence). The CDR3 sequence is 15 residues long. This CDR3 is CSARDGSPLSYEQYF.

The J gene is TRBJ2-3, the V gene TRBV6-5; with no DNA, the TCRdb D assignment of TRBD2 cannot be verified. The CDR3 totals 17 residues. Germline CDR1 is MNHEY and CDR2 is SVGAGI. The CDR3 sequence: CASSYTGGSGLTDTQYF.

This chain joins TRBV12-3 or TRBV12-4 and TRBJ1-1; TCRdb outputs TRBD1, but without DNA this stays unchecked. CDR3 length equals 15 residues. The CDR3 region is CASSLGGQLNTEAFF.

V gene TRBV20-1 combines with J gene TRBJ2-7. The CDR3 is 11 residues long. Germline-derived CDR1 and CDR2 are DFQATT and SNEGSKA (reference sequence). CDR3 amino acids: CSARLLYEQYF.

The genes are TRBV12-3 or TRBV12-4 and TRBJ2-1; TCRdb gives TRBD1 as the D gene, but with no DNA this cannot be confirmed. CDR3 length equals 15 residues. The CDR3: CASSPRDRGNNEQFF.

The gene calls are TRBV24-1 and TRBJ2-3; TCRdb outputs TRBD1, but without DNA this stays unchecked. Germline V CDR1 and CDR2: KGHDR, SFDVKD. The CDR3 totals 14 residues. The CDR3 reads CATSPQGSTDTQYF.

The chain links TRBV7-2 to TRBJ2-1. The length of the CDR3 is 16 residues. From germline, CDR1 is SGHTA and CDR2 FQGNSA. The CDR3 region is CASSLAASFAYNEQFF.

The chain links TRBV27 to TRBJ2-5; with no DNA, the TCRdb D assignment of TRBD2 cannot be verified. Germline CDR1 is MNHEY and CDR2 is SMNVEV (reference sequence). The length of the CDR3 is 14 residues. CDR3 sequence reads: CASSYGLAGETQYF.

This chain uses TRBV12-3 or TRBV12-4 with TRBJ1-4. This CDR3 is built from 14 residues. The CDR3: CASSLWQRDEKLFF.

V is TRBV12-5 and J is TRBJ1-4; without DNA, the TCRdb call of TRBD1 cannot be checked. The CDR3 runs 15 residues. Germline assignment: CDR1 LGHNT and CDR2 FRNRAP. The chain's CDR3 is CASAWGSSTNEKLFF.

The V gene is TRBV19, the J gene TRBJ1-4. Germline loops: CDR1 LNHDA, CDR2 SQIVND (reference sequence). CDR3 length equals 15 residues. This CDR3 is CASSTDPTANEKLFF.

This chain uses TRBV20-1 with TRBJ1-5; TCRdb's D call, TRBD1, is unchecked because there is no DNA. Germline values: CDR1 DFQATT, CDR2 SNEGSKA (reference sequence). The CDR3 is 13 residues long. Here the CDR3 reads CSVWGDPDQPQHF.

The chain recombines TRBV7-3 with TRBJ1-6; without DNA, the TCRdb call of TRBD1 cannot be checked. The CDR3 spans 20 residues. The germline gives CDR1 SGHTA, CDR2 FQGTGA. CDR3 sequence: CASSLYGTGALSSYNSPLHF. Full variable domain (rest looked up from reference TRBV7-3 and TRBJ1-6): GAGVSQTPSNKVTEKGKYVELRCDPISGHTALYWYRQSLGQGPEFLIYFQGTGAADDSGLPNDRFFAVRPEGSVSTLKIQRTERGDSAVYLCASSLYGTGALSSYNSPLHFGNGTRLTVT.

This rearrangement joins TRBV12-3 or TRBV12-4 to TRBJ1-1; TCRdb's D call of TRBD1 is untestable without DNA. The CDR3 totals 13 residues. CDR3 amino acids: CASSFRTDGVAFF.

The rearrangement uses TRBV20-1 and TRBJ1-2; the D call of TRBD1 rests on TCRdb alone, since no DNA is present to check it. The CDR3 contains 12 residues. Germline CDR1 reads DFQATT; CDR2 reads SNEGSKA (reference sequence). The CDR3 here is CSAIGNRDDYTF.

The chain couples TRBV23-1 to TRBJ1-4; TCRdb's D call of TRBD1 is untestable without DNA. Being an ORF, TRBV23-1 has a function that is uncertain. The CDR3 is 19 amino acids. The CDR3 here is CASSLPPGQVESKREKLFF.

The rearrangement joins TRBV4-1 to TRBJ1-2. Germline-derived CDR1 and CDR2 are MGHRA and YSYEKL. The CDR3 covers 21 residues. The CDR3 loop reads CASSPQVLSPSGTRNYYGYTF.

The CDR3 protein is CSASRTGEKLFF. The chain combines TRBV20-1 with TRBJ1-4; the D call of TRBD1 rests on TCRdb alone, since no DNA is present to check it. Germline assignment: CDR1 DFQATT and CDR2 SNEGSKA (reference sequence). This CDR3 region has 12 residues.

The chain couples TRBV9 to TRBJ2-3. Germline assignment: CDR1 SGDLS and CDR2 YYNGEE. There are 16 residues in the CDR3. CDR3 protein: CASSFTHRSSTDTQYF.

V gene TRBV6-4 combines with J gene TRBJ2-1; TCRdb returns TRBD2, unconfirmable since there is no DNA. Germline V CDR1 and CDR2: MRHNA, SNTAGT. The CDR3 spans 15 residues. CDR3 residues: CASSDNSGGFNEQFF.

This chain links TRBV5-1 with TRBJ1-5; the TCRdb call, TRBD1, lacks DNA for checking. Germline assignment: CDR1 SGHRS and CDR2 YFSETQ. The CDR3 runs 14 residues. The CDR3 protein is CASSLAPGGQPQHF. Together with reference TRBV5-1 and TRBJ1-5, the CDR3 gives the full variable domain: KAGVTQTPRYLIKTRGQQVTLSCSPISGHRSVSWYQQTPGQGLQFLFEYFSETQRNKGNFPGRFSGRQFSNSRSEMNVSTLELGDSALYLCASSLAPGGQPQHFGDGTRLSIL.

This CDR3 is CASSPRTGGADYQETQYF. The genes are TRBV18 and TRBJ2-5; TCRdb designates TRBD1, a call that cannot be tested without DNA. The CDR3 runs to 18 residues. Germline V gives CDR1 KGHSH, CDR2 LQKENI.

This chain uses TRBV4-3 with TRBJ1-6; TCRdb returns TRBD1, unconfirmable since there is no DNA. Germline V gene sequence: CDR1 LGHNA, CDR2 YSLEER. The CDR3 is 15 amino acids. CDR3 sequence: CASSQEDRVGSPLHF.

Here the CDR3 reads CASSQYRANYGYTF. The chain employs TRBV4-3 and TRBJ1-2; the TCRdb call, TRBD1, lacks DNA for checking. The germline gives CDR1 LGHNA, CDR2 YSLEER. The CDR3 spans 14 residues.

Here the CDR3 reads CASTKRQGDQPQHF. V is TRBV6-2 or TRBV6-3 and J is TRBJ1-5; there is no DNA to check the TCRdb D call of TRBD1. The CDR3 is 14 residues long. CDR1 is MNHEY and CDR2 is SVGEGT in the germline V gene.

The CDR3: CASSLVAGSYGYTF. The rearrangement uses TRBV11-2 and TRBJ1-2; TCRdb's D call of TRBD1 is untestable without DNA. The germline CDR1 and CDR2 sequences are SGHAT and FQNNGV. This CDR3 has 14 amino acids.